What follows describes a single T cell receptor (beta chain). The data belong to a study of blood T cell repertoires in COVID-19. Participants were aged roughly 18 to 90 years from roughly 25 US areas. Participant-given clinical history determined each cohort assignment. The germline V gene has CDR1 SQVTM and CDR2 ANQGSEA. V lost 4 bases to trimming and J lost 12 bases; unmatched junction nucleotides: 5. The CDR3 extends over 11 amino acids. Under the authors' procedure: Researchers report that nucleated cell counts were estimated from reference gene primer amplification. Profiling relied on immunoSEQ multiplex PCR, and the TCRdb table lists in-frame clones only, not all of them. Clone size and V and J calls were adopted from that table, with D and trimming inferred from the DNA. The sample shows about 480,000 clones, 70% to 90% of them seen only once.

The V and J genes are TRBV29-1 and TRBJ2-1, with 8 bases matching TRBD2. The source is a middle-aged woman who had recovered from COVID-19. Source material: PBMCs or T cells enriched from blood (not recorded which). CDR3 bases: TGCAGCGTTGGTCGCAGCGGGGGGCAGTTCTTC. Translation gives CSVGRSGGQFF.